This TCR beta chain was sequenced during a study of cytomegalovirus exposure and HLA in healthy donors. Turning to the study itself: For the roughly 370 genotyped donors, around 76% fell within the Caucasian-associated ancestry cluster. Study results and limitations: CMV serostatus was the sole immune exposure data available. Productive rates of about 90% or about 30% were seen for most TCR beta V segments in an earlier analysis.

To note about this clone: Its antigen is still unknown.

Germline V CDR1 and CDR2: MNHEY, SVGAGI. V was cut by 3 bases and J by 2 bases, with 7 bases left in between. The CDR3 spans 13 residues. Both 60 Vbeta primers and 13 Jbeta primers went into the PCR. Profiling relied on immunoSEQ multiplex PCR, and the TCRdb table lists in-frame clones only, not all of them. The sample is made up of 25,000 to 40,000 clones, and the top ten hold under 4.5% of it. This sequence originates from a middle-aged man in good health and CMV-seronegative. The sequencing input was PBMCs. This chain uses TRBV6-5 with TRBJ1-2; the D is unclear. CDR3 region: CASSYDGNYGYTF. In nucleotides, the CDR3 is TGTGCCAGCAGTTATGATGGCAACTATGGCTACACCTTC.